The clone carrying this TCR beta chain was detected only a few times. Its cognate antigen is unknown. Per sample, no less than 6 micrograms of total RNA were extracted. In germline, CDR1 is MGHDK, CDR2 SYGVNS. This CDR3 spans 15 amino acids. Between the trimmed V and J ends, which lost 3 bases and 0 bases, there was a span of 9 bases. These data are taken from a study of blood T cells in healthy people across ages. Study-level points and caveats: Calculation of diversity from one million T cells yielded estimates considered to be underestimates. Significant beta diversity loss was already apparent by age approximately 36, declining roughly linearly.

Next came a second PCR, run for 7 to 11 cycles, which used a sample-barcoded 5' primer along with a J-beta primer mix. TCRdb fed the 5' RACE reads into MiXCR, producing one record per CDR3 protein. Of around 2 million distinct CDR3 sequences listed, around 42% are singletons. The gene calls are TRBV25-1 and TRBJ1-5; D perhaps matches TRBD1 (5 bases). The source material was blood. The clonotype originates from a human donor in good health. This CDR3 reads CASSDWGYSNQPQHF. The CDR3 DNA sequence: TGTGCCAGCAGTGATTGGGGGTATAGCAATCAGCCCCAGCATTTT.